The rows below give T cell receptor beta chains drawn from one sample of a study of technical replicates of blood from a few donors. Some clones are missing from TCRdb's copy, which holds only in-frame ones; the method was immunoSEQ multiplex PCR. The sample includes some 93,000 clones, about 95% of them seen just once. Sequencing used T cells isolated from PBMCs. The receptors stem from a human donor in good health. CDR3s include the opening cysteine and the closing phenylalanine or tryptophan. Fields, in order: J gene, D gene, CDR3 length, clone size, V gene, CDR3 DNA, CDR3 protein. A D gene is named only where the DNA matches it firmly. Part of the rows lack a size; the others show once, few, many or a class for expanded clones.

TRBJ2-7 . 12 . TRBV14 TGTGCCAGCAGCGTACTCTCCTACGAGCAGTACTTC CASSVLSYEQYF
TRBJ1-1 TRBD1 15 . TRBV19 TGTGCCAGTAGTATAGGAACAGGGGGAGCCACTGAAGCTTTCTTT CASSIGTGGATEAFF
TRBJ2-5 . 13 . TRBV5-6 TGTGCCAGCAGCCCCCAGGGTCGGGAGACCCAGTACTTC CASSPQGRETQYF
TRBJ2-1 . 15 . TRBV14 TGTGCCAGCAGCGCGATGCGGGGACCATACAATGAGCAGTTCTTC CASSAMRGPYNEQFF
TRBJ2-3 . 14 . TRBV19 TGTGCCAGTAAGGGGGGGCCGGACACAGATACGCAGTATTTT CASKGGPDTDTQYF
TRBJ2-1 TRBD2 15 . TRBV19 TGTGCCAGTAGCCCGGATAGCGGGAGGATGGGTGAGCAGTTCTTC CASSPDSGRMGEQFF
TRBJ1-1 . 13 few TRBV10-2 TGCGCCAGCAGTGAAGACCGAGGGACTGAAGCTTTCTTT CASSEDRGTEAFF
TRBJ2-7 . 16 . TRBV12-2 TGTGCAAGTCGCCGTCGGGCGCGGAGGATGTCCTACGAGCAGTACTTC CASRRRARRMSYEQYF
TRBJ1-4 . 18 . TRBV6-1 TGTGCCAGCAGTGGACAGAGGATATCCACAAACGGGAATGAAAAACTGTTTTTT CASSGQRISTNGNEKLFF
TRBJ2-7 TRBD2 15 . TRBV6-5 TGTGCCAGCAGTTACGGACTAGCGGGTGGGTACGAGCAGTACTTC CASSYGLAGGYEQYF
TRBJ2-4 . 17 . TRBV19 TGTGCCAGTAGTATAGATCCGGCAGGGCTAGCCAAAAACATTCAGTACTTC CASSIDPAGLAKNIQYF
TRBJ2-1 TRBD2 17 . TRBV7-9 TGTGCCAGCAGCTTATCCCTACTAGCGGGAGGGGACAATGAGCAGTTCTTC CASSLSLLAGGDNEQFF
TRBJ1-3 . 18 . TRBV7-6 TGTGCCAGCAGCCCACTATTTAGGGAGGGCCTCTCTGGAAACACCATATATTTT CASSPLFREGLSGNTIYF
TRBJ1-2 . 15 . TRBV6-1 TGTGCCAGCAGTGAATCTCCAGGGGCGAACTATGGCTACACCTTC CASSESPGANYGYTF
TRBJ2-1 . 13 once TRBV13 TGTGCCAGCAGTCCTGGGCACAATAGTGAGCAGTTCTTC CASSPGHNSEQFF
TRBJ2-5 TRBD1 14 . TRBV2 TGTGCCAGCAACACAGACAGGGGGCAAGAGACCCAGTACTTC CASNTDRGQETQYF
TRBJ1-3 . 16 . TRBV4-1 TGCGCCAGCAGCAGCGGACCCCGGAGCTCTGGAAACACCATATATTTT CASSSGPRSSGNTIYF
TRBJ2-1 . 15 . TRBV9 TGTGCCAGCAGCGTTAGCGGACTAACCTACAATGAGCAGTTCTTC CASSVSGLTYNEQFF
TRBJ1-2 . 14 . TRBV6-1 TGTGCCAGCAGTGAAGCGCTAGGGGGAAGGGGCTACACCTTC CASSEALGGRGYTF
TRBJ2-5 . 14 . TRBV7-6 TGTGCCAGCAGCTTAGGGCTAGCGCTAGAGACCCAGTACTTC CASSLGLALETQYF
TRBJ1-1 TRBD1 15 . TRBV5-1 TGCGCCAGCAGTATACAGGGGGCGGGGAACACTGAAGCTTTCTTT CASSIQGAGNTEAFF
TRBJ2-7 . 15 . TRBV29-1 TGCAGCGTTGGACCGGACTCTACTAGATTCTACGAGCAGTACTTC CSVGPDSTRFYEQYF
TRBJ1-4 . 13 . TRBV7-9 TGTGCCAGCAGCTTAGCGCTCGGAGGAAAACTGTTTTTT CASSLALGGKLFF
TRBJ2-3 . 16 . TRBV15 TGTGCCACCAGCCGGCAGGGGGGTCCCTACACAGATACGCAGTATTTT CATSRQGGPYTDTQYF
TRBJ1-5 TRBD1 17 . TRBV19 TGTGCCAGTAGTACGATAGGGGGCCCTTATAGCAATCAGCCCCAGCATTTT CASSTIGGPYSNQPQHF
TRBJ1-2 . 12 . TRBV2 TGTGCCAGCAGCGAACAGGGCTATGGCTACACCTTC CASSEQGYGYTF
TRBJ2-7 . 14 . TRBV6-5 TGTGCCAGCAGTCCCCGGAGGTTTTCCTACGAGCAGTACTTC CASSPRRFSYEQYF
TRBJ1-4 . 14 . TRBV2 TGTGCCAGCCGTCGAGGGGCCGGGGGTGAAAAACTGTTTTTT CASRRGAGGEKLFF
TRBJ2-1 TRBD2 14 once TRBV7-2 TGTGCCAGCATGAGTAGCGGGGCCTACAATGAGCAGTTCTTC CASMSSGAYNEQFF
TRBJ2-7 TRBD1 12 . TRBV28 TGTGCCACTCAACAGGGGGCCCACGAGCAGTACTTC CATQQGAHEQYF
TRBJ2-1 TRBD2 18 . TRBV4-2 TGTGCCAGCAGCCACGAGACTAGCGGGAGCTTCTTAACCAATGAGCAGTTCTTC CASSHETSGSFLTNEQFF
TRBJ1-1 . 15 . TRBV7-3 TGTGCCAGCAGTCCCATTCGAGAGATAAACACTGAAGCTTTCTTT CASSPIREINTEAFF
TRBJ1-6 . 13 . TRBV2 TGTGCCAGCAATTCGGGGTTTAATTCACCCCTCCACTTT CASNSGFNSPLHF
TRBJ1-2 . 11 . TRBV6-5 TGTGCCAGCAGTTACGGGGGCGGCTACACCTTC CASSYGGGYTF
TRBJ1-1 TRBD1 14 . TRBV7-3 TGTGCCAGCAGCACGACAGGGGGAATAACTGAAGCTTTCTTT CASSTTGGITEAFF
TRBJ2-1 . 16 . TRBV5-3 TGTGCCAGAAGCTTGGTTTTCTGCACTACATTCGGTGAGCAGTTCTTC CARSLVFCTTFGEQFF
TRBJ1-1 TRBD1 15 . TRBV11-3 TGTGCCAGCAGCCCTCCACAGGGGGCTTGGGCTGAAGCTTTCTTT CASSPPQGAWAEAFF
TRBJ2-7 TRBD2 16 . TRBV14 TGTGCCAGCAGCCAAGGACGCGGGGGACCCTCCTACGAGCAGTACTTC CASSQGRGGPSYEQYF
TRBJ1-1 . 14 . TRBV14 TGTGCCAGCAGCCAAGATCCAGGGGACACTGAAGCTTTCTTT CASSQDPGDTEAFF
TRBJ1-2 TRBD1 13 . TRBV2 TGTGCCAGCAGGGCCGCCCGACAGGGGCCAACTACCTTC CASRAARQGPTTF
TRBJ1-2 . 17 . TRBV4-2 TGTGCCAGCAGCCACCTCGGGACGGAGGGCACTAACTATGGCTACACCTTC CASSHLGTEGTNYGYTF
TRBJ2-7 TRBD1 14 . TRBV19 TGTGCCAGTAGTGCCGGGGCAGGGGGCTACGAGCAGTACTTC CASSAGAGGYEQYF
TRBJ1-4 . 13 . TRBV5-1 TGCGCCAGTAAGCCAGGAAATAATGAAAAACTGTTTTTT CASKPGNNEKLFF
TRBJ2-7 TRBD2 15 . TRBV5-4 TGTGCCAGCAGCCAAAGCGGGAGGGAGGGCGGGGAGCAGTACTTC CASSQSGREGGEQYF